Listed below are T cell receptor beta chains from one sample, sequenced in a study of technical replicates of blood from a few donors. TCRdb's copy holds only in-frame clones and misses some; the assay was immunoSEQ multiplex PCR. This table has about 94,000 clones, less than 96% appearing once. Specimen: T cells isolated from PBMCs. These receptor sequences come from a human donor in good health. CDR3s include the opening cysteine and the closing phenylalanine or tryptophan. Each record gives: V gene, D gene, clone size, J gene, CDR3 protein, CDR3 DNA. The D gene is left open where the match is weak. Clone size is given for some rows only: seen once, a few or many times, or a class if the clone is expanded.

TRBV10-1,TRBD1,-,TRBJ2-7,CASSEGTGGYEQYF,TGCGCCAGCAGTGAGGGGACAGGGGGCTACGAGCAGTACTTC
TRBV5-4,-,-,TRBJ2-3,CASSRKQGTDTQYF,TGTGCCAGCAGCAGAAAACAGGGTACAGATACGCAGTATTTT
TRBV28,TRBD2,-,TRBJ2-1,CASSPPGLAGEQFF,TGTGCCAGCAGCCCCCCGGGACTAGCAGGTGAGCAGTTCTTC
TRBV30,-,-,TRBJ2-5,CAWSGRLTSSWTQYF,TGTGCCTGGAGTGGTCGTCTTACTAGTAGTTGGACCCAGTACTTC
TRBV7-3,-,-,TRBJ2-1,CASSQGGGYNEQFF,TGTGCCAGCAGCCAAGGGGGGGGCTACAATGAGCAGTTCTTC
TRBV19,TRBD1,-,TRBJ1-5,CASSIRQGNNNQPQHF,TGTGCCAGTAGTATAAGACAGGGGAACAACAATCAGCCCCAGCATTTT
TRBV10-3,TRBD1,-,TRBJ1-1,CAISAGQGIAEAFF,TGTGCCATCAGTGCCGGACAGGGAATAGCTGAAGCTTTCTTT
TRBV9,-,few,TRBJ1-3,CASSVHGGYSGNTIYF,TGTGCCAGCAGCGTTCACGGAGGGTATTCTGGAAACACCATATATTTT
TRBV9,TRBD2,-,TRBJ2-1,CASSVIAGGYNEQFF,TGTGCCAGCAGCGTAATAGCGGGAGGATACAATGAGCAGTTCTTC
TRBV29-1,TRBD1,-,TRBJ2-3,CSVRDRGWADTQYF,TGCAGCGTGAGGGACAGGGGTTGGGCAGATACGCAGTATTTT
TRBV19,-,-,TRBJ2-3,CASFAGTSQYF,TGTGCCAGTTTCGCCGGGACTTCGCAGTATTTT
TRBV19,-,-,TRBJ2-7,CASSYGGHEQYF,TGTGCCAGTAGTTACGGGGGGCACGAGCAGTACTTC
TRBV7-8,-,once,TRBJ1-4,CASSPTPGETNEKLFF,TGTGCCAGCAGCCCTACCCCGGGGGAGACTAATGAAAAACTGTTTTTT
TRBV6-1,-,-,TRBJ2-7,CASSEIRDSYEQYF,TGTGCCAGCAGTGAAATCCGGGACTCCTACGAGCAGTACTTC
TRBV25-1,-,-,TRBJ2-1,CASSFGGRNEQFF,TGTGCCAGCTCATTCGGAGGGCGTAATGAGCAGTTCTTC
TRBV2,TRBD1,once,TRBJ1-5,CASNLGQASNQPQHF,TGTGCCAGCAATTTAGGACAGGCTAGCAATCAGCCCCAGCATTTT
TRBV5-1,-,once,TRBJ2-5,CASSLRGGQETQYF,TGCGCCAGCAGCTTGCGGGGAGGACAAGAGACCCAGTACTTC
TRBV11-2,-,-,TRBJ2-7,CASSLEIGSHGDEQYF,TGTGCCAGCAGCTTAGAAATCGGGAGCCACGGGGACGAGCAGTACTTC
TRBV10-2,TRBD2,-,TRBJ2-2,CATAGDTGELFF,TGCGCCACAGCGGGAGACACCGGGGAGCTGTTTTTT
TRBV9,-,-,TRBJ1-2,CASSAGSYGYTF,TGTGCCAGCAGCGCCGGGTCCTATGGCTACACCTTC
TRBV6-5,-,-,TRBJ2-1,CASREQGRGHNEQFF,TGTGCCAGCAGAGAACAGGGCAGGGGACACAATGAGCAGTTCTTC
TRBV9,TRBD2,-,TRBJ2-5,CASSAFSGDQETQYF,TGTGCCAGCAGCGCTTTTAGCGGGGATCAAGAGACCCAGTACTTC
TRBV6-5,TRBD2,-,TRBJ2-7,CASSGSGSSYEQYF,TGTGCCAGCAGCGGTAGCGGGAGCTCTTACGAGCAGTACTTC
TRBV19,-,-,TRBJ2-7,CASSLSRGYSYEQYF,TGTGCCAGTAGTCTCAGTAGGGGGTATTCCTACGAGCAGTACTTC
TRBV5-1,TRBD1,-,TRBJ2-7,CASREQGNYEQYF,TGCGCCAGCAGGGAACAGGGGAACTACGAGCAGTACTTC
TRBV2,-,-,TRBJ2-5,CASSSLIQETQYF,TGTGCCAGCAGTTCACTTATACAAGAGACCCAGTACTTC
TRBV28,-,-,TRBJ1-2,CASSLTAGYTF,TGTGCCAGCAGTTTGACAGCCGGCTACACCTTC
TRBV7-3,-,-,TRBJ2-3,CASSLGSREITDTQYF,TGTGCCAGCAGCTTAGGTTCGAGGGAGATCACAGATACGCAGTATTTT
TRBV10-3,TRBD2,-,TRBJ2-5,CAISGGTAGGNQETQYF,TGTGCCATCAGTGGGGGAACAGCGGGAGGCAATCAAGAGACCCAGTACTTC
TRBV28,-,-,TRBJ1-4,CASSLRGWANEKLFF,TGTGCCAGCAGTTTAAGGGGGTGGGCTAATGAAAAACTGTTTTTT
TRBV6-1,TRBD1,-,TRBJ2-3,CASFGTGDRNTQYF,TGTGCCAGCTTCGGGACAGGGGATAGGAATACGCAGTATTTT
TRBV5-6,-,-,TRBJ1-1,CAFLSSTEAFF,TGTGCCTTTTTGAGTTCCACTGAAGCTTTCTTT
TRBV7-2,-,-,TRBJ2-1,CASSLSAGAYNEQFF,TGTGCCAGCAGCTTATCTGCCGGGGCCTACAATGAGCAGTTCTTC
TRBV27,TRBD1,-,TRBJ1-5,CASSLDRGYQPQHF,TGTGCCAGCAGTTTGGACAGGGGTTATCAGCCCCAGCATTTT
TRBV5-1,-,-,TRBJ2-3,CASSLSRDTQYF,TGCGCCAGCAGCTTGTCCAGGGATACGCAGTATTTT
TRBV9,-,once,TRBJ2-7,CASSVAGPSYEQYF,TGTGCCAGCAGCGTAGCGGGTCCGTCCTACGAGCAGTACTTC
TRBV2,-,-,TRBJ2-7,CASSVNRAYEQYF,TGTGCCAGCAGTGTTAACAGAGCCTACGAGCAGTACTTC
TRBV7-2,TRBD2,once,TRBJ2-1,CASSLFPFPTSGSRNEQFF,TGTGCCAGCAGCTTGTTCCCCTTTCCCACTAGCGGGAGTAGGAATGAGCAGTTCTTC
TRBV11-2,-,-,TRBJ2-5,CASSPSPGQGETQYF,TGTGCCAGCAGCCCAAGCCCAGGGCAGGGGGAGACCCAGTACTTC
TRBV4-1,TRBD2,-,TRBJ2-1,CASSLGLAGSGEQFF,TGCGCCAGCAGCCTCGGACTAGCGGGAAGTGGTGAGCAGTTCTTC
TRBV6-4,TRBD2,once,TRBJ2-3,CARNQKREPIRYTDTQYF,TGTGCCAGGAACCAGAAGCGGGAGCCAATCCGGTACACAGATACGCAGTATTTT
TRBV5-6,TRBD1,once,TRBJ2-1,CASSWGQNEQFF,TGTGCCAGCAGCTGGGGACAGAATGAGCAGTTCTTC
TRBV5-1,-,once,TRBJ2-7,CASVGVSTYEQYF,TGCGCCAGCGTAGGGGTTAGTACCTACGAGCAGTACTTC
TRBV2,TRBD1,once,TRBJ1-2,CASSEETGGYGYTF,TGTGCCAGCAGTGAAGAGACAGGGGGCTATGGCTACACCTTC
TRBV4-1,-,few,TRBJ1-1,CASSQVAAGENTEAFF,TGCGCCAGCAGCCAAGTGGCAGCAGGGGAAAACACTGAAGCTTTCTTT